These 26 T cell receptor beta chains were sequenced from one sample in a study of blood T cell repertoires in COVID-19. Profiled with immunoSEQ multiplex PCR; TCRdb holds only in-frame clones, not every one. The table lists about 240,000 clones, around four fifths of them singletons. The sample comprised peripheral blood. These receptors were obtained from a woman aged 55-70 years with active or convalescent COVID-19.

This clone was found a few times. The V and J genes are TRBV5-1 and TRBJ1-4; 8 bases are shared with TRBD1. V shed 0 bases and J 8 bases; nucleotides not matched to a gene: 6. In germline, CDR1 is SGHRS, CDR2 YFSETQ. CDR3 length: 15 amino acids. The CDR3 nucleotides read TGCGCCAGCAGCTTGGTGGGGCGACAGGGGGAAAAACTGTTTTTT. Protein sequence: CASSLVGRQGEKLFF.

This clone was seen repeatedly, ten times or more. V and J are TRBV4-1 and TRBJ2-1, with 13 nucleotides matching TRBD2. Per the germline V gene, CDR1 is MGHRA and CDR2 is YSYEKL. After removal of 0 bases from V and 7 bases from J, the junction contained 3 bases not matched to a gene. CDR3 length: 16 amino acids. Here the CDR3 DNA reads TGCGCCAGCAGCCAAGAGGGACTAGCGGGGAGAAATGAGCAGTTCTTC. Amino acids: CASSQEGLAGRNEQFF.

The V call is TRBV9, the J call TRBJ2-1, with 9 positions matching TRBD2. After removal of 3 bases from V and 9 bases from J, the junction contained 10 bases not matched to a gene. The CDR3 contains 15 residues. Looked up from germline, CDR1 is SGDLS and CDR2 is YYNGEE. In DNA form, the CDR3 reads TGTGCCAGCAGCGCTCGGAGCGGGGGGCACGGTGAGCAGTTCTTC. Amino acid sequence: CASSARSGGHGEQFF.

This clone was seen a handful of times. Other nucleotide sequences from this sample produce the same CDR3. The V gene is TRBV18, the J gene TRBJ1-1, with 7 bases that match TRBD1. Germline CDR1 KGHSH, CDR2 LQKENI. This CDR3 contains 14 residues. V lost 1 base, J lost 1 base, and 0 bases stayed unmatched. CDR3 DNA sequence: TGTGCCAGCTCACCACAGGGGGCGAACACTGAAGCTTTCTTT. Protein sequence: CASSPQGANTEAFF.

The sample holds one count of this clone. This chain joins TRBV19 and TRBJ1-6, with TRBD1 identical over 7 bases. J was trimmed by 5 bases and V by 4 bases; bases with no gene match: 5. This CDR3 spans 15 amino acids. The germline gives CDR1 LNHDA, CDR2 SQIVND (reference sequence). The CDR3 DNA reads TGTGCCAGTAGTACGATTCAGGGGGATAATTCACCCCTCCACTTT. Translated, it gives CASSTIQGDNSPLHF. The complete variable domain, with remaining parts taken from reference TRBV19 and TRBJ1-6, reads DGGITQSPKYLFRKEGQNVTLSCEQNLNHDAMYWYRQDPGQGLRLIYYSQIVNDFQKGDIAEGYSVSREKKESFPLTVTSAQKNPTAFYLCASSTIQGDNSPLHFGNGTRLTVT.

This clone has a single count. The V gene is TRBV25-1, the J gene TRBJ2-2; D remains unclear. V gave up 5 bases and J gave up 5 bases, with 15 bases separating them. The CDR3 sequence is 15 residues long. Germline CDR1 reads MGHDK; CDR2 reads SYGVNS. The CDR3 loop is CASSPYNSRTGELFF. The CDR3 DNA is TGTGCCAGCAGTCCCTATAACAGCAGAACCGGGGAGCTGTTTTTT.

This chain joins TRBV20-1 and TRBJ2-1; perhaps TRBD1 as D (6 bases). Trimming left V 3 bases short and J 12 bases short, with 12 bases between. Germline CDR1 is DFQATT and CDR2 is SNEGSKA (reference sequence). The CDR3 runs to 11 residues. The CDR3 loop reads CSASSGVGQFF. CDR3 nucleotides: TGCAGTGCTAGCTCAGGGGTCGGGCAGTTCTTC.

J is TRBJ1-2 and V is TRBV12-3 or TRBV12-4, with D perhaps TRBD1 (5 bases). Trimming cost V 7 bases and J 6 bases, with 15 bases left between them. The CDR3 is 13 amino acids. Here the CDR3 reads CASTKRQGNGYTF. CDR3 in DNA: TGTGCCAGCACCAAGAGGCAGGGAAATGGCTACACCTTC.

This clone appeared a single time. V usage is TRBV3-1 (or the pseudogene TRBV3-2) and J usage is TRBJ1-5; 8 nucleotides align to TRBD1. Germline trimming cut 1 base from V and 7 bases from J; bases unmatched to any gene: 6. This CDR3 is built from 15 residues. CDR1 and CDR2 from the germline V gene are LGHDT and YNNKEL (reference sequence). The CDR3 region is CASSQGQGAWQPQHF. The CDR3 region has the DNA TGTGCCAGCAGCCAAGGCCAGGGGGCTTGGCAGCCCCAGCATTTT.

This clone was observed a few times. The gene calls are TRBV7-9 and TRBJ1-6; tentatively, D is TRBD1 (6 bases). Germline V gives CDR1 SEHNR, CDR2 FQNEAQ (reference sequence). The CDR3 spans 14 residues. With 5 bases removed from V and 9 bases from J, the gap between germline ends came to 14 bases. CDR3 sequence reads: CASSPGGSSSPLHF. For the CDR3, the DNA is TGTGCCAGCAGCCCTGGGGGCAGCAGTTCACCCCTCCACTTT.

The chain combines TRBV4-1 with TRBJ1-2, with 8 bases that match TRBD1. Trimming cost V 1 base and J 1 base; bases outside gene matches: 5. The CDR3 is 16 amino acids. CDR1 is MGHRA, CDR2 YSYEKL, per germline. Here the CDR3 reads CASSQVGTGFNYGYTF. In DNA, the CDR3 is TGCGCCAGCAGCCAAGTCGGGACAGGTTTTAACTATGGCTACACCTTC.

The CDR3 loop is CASSLLGLAGGYNEQFF. CDR3 DNA: TGTGCCAGCAGCTTACTAGGACTAGCGGGGGGGTACAATGAGCAGTTCTTC. The rearrangement joins TRBV7-2 to TRBJ2-1; 15 nucleotides align to TRBD2. There are 17 residues in the CDR3. V shed 2 bases and J 4 bases; nucleotides not matched to a gene: 3. Germline V lookup: CDR1 SGHTA, CDR2 FQGNSA. Drawing the rest from reference TRBV7-2 and TRBJ2-1, the complete variable domain is GAGVSQSPSNKVTEKGKDVELRCDPISGHTALYWYRQSLGQGLEFLIYFQGNSAPDKSGLPSDRFSAERTGGSVSTLTIQRTQQEDSAVYLCASSLLGLAGGYNEQFFGPGTRLTVL.

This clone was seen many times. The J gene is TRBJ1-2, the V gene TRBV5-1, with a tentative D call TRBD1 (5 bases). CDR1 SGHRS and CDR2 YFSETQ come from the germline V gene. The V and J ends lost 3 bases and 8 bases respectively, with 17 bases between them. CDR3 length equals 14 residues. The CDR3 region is CASSSSPGDDGYTF. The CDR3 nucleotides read TGCGCCAGCAGCTCGTCCCCGGGGGATGACGGCTACACCTTC.

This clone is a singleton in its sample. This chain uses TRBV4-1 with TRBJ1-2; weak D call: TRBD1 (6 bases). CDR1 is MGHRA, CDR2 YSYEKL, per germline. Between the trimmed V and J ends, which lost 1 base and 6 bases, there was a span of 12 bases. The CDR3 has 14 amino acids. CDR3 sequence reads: CASSQGTVLNGYTF. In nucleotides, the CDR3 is TGCGCCAGCAGCCAAGGGACAGTTCTTAATGGCTACACCTTC.

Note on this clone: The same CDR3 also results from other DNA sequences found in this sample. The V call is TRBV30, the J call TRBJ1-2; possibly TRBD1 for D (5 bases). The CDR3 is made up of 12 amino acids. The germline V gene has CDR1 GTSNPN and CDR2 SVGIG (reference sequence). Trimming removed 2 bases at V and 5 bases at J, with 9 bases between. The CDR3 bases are TGTGCCTGGAGTAGGCAGGGATATGGCTACACCTTC. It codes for CAWSRQGYGYTF. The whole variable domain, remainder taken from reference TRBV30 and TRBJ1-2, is SQTIHQWPATLVQPVGSPLSLECTVEGTSNPNLYWYRQAAGRGLQLLFYSVGIGQISSEVPQNLSASRPQDRQFILSSKKLLLSDSGFYLCAWSRQGYGYTFGSGTRLTVV.

CDR3 residues: CASSEGGPYQPQHF. The CDR3 region has the DNA TGTGCCAGCAGTGAAGGGGGCCCCTATCAGCCCCAGCATTTT. The chain links TRBV2 to TRBJ1-5; D is perhaps TRBD1 (5 bases). Trimming shortened V by 1 base and J by 5 bases, and 9 bases separated the two germline ends. Germline V gene sequence: CDR1 SNHLY, CDR2 FYNNEI. This CDR3 contains 14 residues.

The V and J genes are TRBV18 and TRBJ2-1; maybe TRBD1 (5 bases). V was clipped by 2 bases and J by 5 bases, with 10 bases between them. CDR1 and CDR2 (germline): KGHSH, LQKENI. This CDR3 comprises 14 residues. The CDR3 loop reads CASSPSAGHNEQFF. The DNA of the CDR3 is TGTGCCAGCTCACCAAGCGCAGGGCACAATGAGCAGTTCTTC.

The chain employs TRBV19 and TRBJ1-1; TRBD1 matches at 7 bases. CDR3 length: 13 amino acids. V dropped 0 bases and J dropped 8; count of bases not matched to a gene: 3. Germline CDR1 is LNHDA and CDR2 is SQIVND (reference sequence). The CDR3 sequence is CASSIEGDREAFF. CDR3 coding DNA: TGTGCCAGTAGTATAGAGGGGGACAGAGAAGCTTTCTTT.

The CDR3 spells CAWRDRGSGNTIYF. CDR3 coding DNA: TGTGCCTGGAGGGATAGAGGCTCTGGAAACACCATATATTTT. This sequence joins TRBV30 and TRBJ1-3; D uncertain. Trimming left V 3 bases short and J 0 bases short, with 9 bases between. Germline V gene sequence: CDR1 GTSNPN, CDR2 SVGIG (reference sequence). The CDR3 has 14 amino acids.

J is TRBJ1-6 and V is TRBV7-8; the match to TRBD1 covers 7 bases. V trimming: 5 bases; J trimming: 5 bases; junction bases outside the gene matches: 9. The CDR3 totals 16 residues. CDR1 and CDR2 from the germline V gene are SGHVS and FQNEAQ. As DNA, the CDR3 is TGTGCCAGCAGCGCGGCCTTGGGACAGAATAATTCACCCCTCCACTTT. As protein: CASSAALGQNNSPLHF.

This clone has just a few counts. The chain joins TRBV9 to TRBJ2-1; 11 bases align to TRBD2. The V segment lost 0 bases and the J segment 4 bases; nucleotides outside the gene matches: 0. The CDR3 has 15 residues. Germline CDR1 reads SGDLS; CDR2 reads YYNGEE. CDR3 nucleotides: TGTGCCAGCAGCGTAGCTAGCGGGGGGTACAATGAGCAGTTCTTC. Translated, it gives CASSVASGGYNEQFF.

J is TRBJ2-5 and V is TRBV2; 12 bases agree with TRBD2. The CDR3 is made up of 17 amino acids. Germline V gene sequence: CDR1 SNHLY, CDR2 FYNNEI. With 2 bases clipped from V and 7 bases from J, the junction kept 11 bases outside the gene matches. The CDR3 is CASSEPETSGGPPTQYF. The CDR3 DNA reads TGTGCCAGCAGTGAACCCGAAACTAGCGGGGGGCCCCCGACCCAGTACTTC. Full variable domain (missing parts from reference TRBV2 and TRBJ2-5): EPEVTQTPSHQVTQMGQEVILRCVPISNHLYFYWYRQILGQKVEFLVSFYNNEISEKSEIFDDQFSVERPDGSNFTLKIRSTKLEDSAMYFCASSEPETSGGPPTQYFGPGTRLLVL.

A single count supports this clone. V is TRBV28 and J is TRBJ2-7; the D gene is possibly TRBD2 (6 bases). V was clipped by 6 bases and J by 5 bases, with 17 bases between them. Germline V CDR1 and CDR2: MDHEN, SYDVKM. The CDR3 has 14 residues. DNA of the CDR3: TGTGCCAGCAGCTCTCCGACTAGATTCCACGAGCAGTACTTC. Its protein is CASSSPTRFHEQYF.

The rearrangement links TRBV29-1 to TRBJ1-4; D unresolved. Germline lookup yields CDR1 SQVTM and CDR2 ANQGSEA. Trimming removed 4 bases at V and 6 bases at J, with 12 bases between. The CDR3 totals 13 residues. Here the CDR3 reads CSVGGTTHEKLFF. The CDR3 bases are TGCAGCGTTGGTGGTACAACGCATGAAAAACTGTTTTTT. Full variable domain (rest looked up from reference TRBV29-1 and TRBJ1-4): SAVISQKPSRDICQRGTSLTIQCQVDSQVTMMFWYRQQPGQSLTLIATANQGSEATYESGFVIDKFPISRPNLTFSTLTVSNMSPEDSSIYLCSVGGTTHEKLFFGSGTQLSVL.

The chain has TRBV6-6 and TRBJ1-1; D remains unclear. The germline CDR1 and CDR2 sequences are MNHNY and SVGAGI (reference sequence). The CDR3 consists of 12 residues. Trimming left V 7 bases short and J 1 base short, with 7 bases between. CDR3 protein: CASTFGNTEAFF. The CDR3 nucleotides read TGTGCCAGCACCTTCGGGAACACTGAAGCTTTCTTT.

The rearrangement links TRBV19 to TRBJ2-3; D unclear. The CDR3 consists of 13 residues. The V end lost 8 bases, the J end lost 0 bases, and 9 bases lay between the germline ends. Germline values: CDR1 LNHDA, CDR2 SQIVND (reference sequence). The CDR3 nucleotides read TGTGCCAGTGGAACGGGTAGCACAGATACGCAGTATTTT. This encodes CASGTGSTDTQYF.